Below, 8 T cell receptor beta chains from the same sample are listed, as sequenced in a study of blood T cell repertoires in COVID-19. Assay: immunoSEQ multiplex PCR; the TCRdb copy retains only in-frame clones and omits some. The data show approximately 260,000 clones, approximately 85% seen once. The sample comprised peripheral blood. The receptors originated from a woman between 70 and 85 years old with acute or convalescent COVID-19.

Concerning this clone itself: At the DNA level, this CDR3 is encoded by other sequences in the same sample as well. CDR3 bases: TGCGCCAGCAGCTTGGGACAGAGTAATGAAAAACTGTTTTTT. Its protein is CASSLGQSNEKLFF. V is TRBV5-1 and J is TRBJ1-4, with D possibly TRBD1 on 5 matching bases. There are 14 residues in the CDR3. The V end lost 0 bases, the J end lost 4 bases, and 7 bases lay between the germline ends. Looked up from germline, CDR1 is SGHRS and CDR2 is YFSETQ.

The chain has TRBV5-5 and TRBJ2-3; 7 bases are shared with TRBD1. The germline CDR1 and CDR2 sequences are SGHKS and YYEKEE (reference sequence). The CDR3 contains 15 residues. After removal of 7 bases from V and 6 bases from J, the junction contained 14 bases not matched to a gene. In nucleotides, the CDR3 is TGTGCCAGCGGGTCCGGGACAGTCGGTTCGGATACGCAGTATTTT. This codes for CASGSGTVGSDTQYF.

J is TRBJ2-2 and V is TRBV10-1; 9 bases are a match to TRBD1. V lost 6 bases and J lost 6; bases outside the gene matches: 8. Germline V gene lookup returns CDR1 WNHNN and CDR2 SYGVQD (reference sequence). This CDR3 region has 15 residues. CDR3 loop: CASSPGQGGSGELFF. The CDR3 coding sequence is TGCGCCAGCAGCCCGGGACAGGGCGGTTCCGGGGAGCTGTTTTTT.

This clone was detected only once. The V and J genes are TRBV4-1 and TRBJ1-3, with D possibly matching TRBD1 (5 bases). V was shortened by 4 bases and J by 2 bases, with 18 bases between the two germline ends. CDR1 MGHRA and CDR2 YSYEKL come from the germline V gene. CDR3 length equals 17 residues. The CDR3 region has the DNA TGCGCCAGCAGCCTCCTGAGTACAGGATCGGCTGGAAACACCATATATTTT. This sequence encodes CASSLLSTGSAGNTIYF.

This clone was detected only a few times. As DNA, the CDR3 is TGTGCCAGCAGCCAAGTATATCGGGTAGCGGGGACAGAATACGAGCAGTACTTC. This translates into CASSQVYRVAGTEYEQYF. The chain carries TRBV4-2 and TRBJ2-7, with D perhaps TRBD2 (8 bases). Trimming pared 1 base from V and 4 bases from J, leaving 23 bases between. From germline, CDR1 is LGHNA and CDR2 YNFKEQ. The CDR3 extends over 18 amino acids.

CDR3 DNA: TGTGCCAGCAGCCAAGATCTCAACTACCATAACATTCAGTACTTC. It codes for CASSQDLNYHNIQYF. The V gene is TRBV3-1 (or the pseudogene TRBV3-2), the J gene TRBJ2-4; D unclear. The CDR3 loop spans 15 amino acids. V gave up 0 bases and J gave up 7 bases, with 13 bases separating them. CDR1 is LGHDT and CDR2 is YNNKEL in the germline V gene (reference sequence).

The V and J genes are TRBV19 and TRBJ1-5, with 9 bases identical to TRBD1. The CDR3 covers 15 residues. The germline V gene encodes CDR1 LNHDA and CDR2 SQIVND (reference sequence). V was clipped by 4 bases and J by 4 bases; unmatched bases: 5. The CDR3 here is CASSRTGVNNQPQHF. DNA of the CDR3: TGTGCCAGTAGTAGGACAGGGGTCAATAATCAGCCCCAGCATTTT.

The chain has TRBV9 and TRBJ2-2; TRBD2 matches at 7 bases. CDR1 is SGDLS, CDR2 YYNGEE, per germline. V lost 4 bases to trimming and J lost 6 bases; unmatched junction nucleotides: 6. CDR3 size: 14 residues. The CDR3 sequence: CASSYPAGAGELFF. In nucleotides, the CDR3 is TGTGCCAGCAGCTACCCGGCGGGGGCCGGGGAGCTGTTTTTT.